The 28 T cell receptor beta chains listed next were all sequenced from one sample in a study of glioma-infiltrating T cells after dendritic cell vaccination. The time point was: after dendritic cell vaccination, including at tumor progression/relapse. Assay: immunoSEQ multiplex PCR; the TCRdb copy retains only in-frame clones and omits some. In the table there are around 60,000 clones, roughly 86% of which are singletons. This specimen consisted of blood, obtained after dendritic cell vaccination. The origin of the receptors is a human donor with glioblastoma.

Here the CDR3 reads CASNSQGGDYGYTF. DNA for the CDR3: TGTGCCAGCAATTCCCAGGGTGGTGACTATGGCTACACCTTC. The V and J genes are TRBV6-5 and TRBJ1-2, with D perhaps matching TRBD1 (5 bases). Germline CDR1 reads MNHEY; CDR2 reads SVGAGI. This CDR3 has 14 amino acids. The germline V and J ends were trimmed by 7 bases and 3 bases, with 15 bases remaining between them.

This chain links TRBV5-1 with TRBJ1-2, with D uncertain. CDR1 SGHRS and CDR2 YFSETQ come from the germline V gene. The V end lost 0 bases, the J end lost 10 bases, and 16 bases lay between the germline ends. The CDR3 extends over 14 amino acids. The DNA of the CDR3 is TGCGCCAGCAGCTTGGGGTTAGGCAGACTTGACTACACCTTC. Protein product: CASSLGLGRLDYTF.

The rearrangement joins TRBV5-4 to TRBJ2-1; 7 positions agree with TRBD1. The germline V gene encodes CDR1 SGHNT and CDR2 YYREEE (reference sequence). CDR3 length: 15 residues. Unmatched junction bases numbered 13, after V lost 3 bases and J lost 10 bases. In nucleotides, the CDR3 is TGTGCCAGCAGCTCACCGGGACAGCCTCTTGGGGAGCAGTTCTTC. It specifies CASSSPGQPLGEQFF. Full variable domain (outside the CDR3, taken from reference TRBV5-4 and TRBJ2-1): ETGVTQSPTHLIKTRGQQVTLRCSSQSGHNTVSWYQQALGQGPQFIFQYYREEENGRGNFPPRFSGLQFPNYSSELNVNALELDDSALYLCASSSPGQPLGEQFFGPGTRLTVL.

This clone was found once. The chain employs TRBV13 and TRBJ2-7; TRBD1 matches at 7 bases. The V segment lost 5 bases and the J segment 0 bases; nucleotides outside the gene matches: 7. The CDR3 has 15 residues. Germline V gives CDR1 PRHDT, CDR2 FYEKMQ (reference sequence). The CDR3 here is CASSSGQANSYEQYF. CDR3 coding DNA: TGTGCCAGCAGCAGCGGACAGGCGAACTCCTACGAGCAGTACTTC.

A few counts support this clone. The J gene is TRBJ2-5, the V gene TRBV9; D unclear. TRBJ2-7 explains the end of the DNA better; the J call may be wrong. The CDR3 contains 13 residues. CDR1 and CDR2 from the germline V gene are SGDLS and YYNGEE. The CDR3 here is CASSVSFSSEQYF. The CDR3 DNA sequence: TGTGCCAGCAGCGTAAGTTTTAGCTCCGAGCAGTACTTC.

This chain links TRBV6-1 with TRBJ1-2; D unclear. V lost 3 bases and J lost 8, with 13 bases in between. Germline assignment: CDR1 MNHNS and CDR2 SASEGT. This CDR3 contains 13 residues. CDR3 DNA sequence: TGTGCCAGCAGTGATGCAGGACTAGGGGGCTACACCTTC. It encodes CASSDAGLGGYTF.

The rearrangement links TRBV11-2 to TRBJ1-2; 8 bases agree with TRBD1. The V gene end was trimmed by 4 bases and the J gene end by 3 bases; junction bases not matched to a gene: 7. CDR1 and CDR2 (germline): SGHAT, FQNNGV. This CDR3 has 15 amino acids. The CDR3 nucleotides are TGTGCCAGCAGCTCCGGGACAGGTGGCCACTATGGCTACACCTTC. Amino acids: CASSSGTGGHYGYTF.

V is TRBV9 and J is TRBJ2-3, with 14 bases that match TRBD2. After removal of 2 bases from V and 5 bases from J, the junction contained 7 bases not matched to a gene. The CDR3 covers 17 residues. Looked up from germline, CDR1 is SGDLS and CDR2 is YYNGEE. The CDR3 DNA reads TGTGCCAGCAGCGTGGCGGGACTAGCGGGAGTAGGAGATACGCAGTATTTT. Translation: CASSVAGLAGVGDTQYF.

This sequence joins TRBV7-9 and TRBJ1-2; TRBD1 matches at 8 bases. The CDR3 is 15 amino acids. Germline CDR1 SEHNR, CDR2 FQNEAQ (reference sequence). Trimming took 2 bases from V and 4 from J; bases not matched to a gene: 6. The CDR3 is CASSLNRGGSYGYTF. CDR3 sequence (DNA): TGTGCCAGCAGCTTAAACAGGGGGGGTTCCTATGGCTACACCTTC. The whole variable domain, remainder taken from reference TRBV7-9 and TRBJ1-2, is DTGVSQNPRHKITKRGQNVTFRCDPISEHNRLYWYRQTLGQGPEFLTYFQNEAQLEKSRLLSDRFSAERPKGSFSTLEIQRTEQGDSAMYLCASSLNRGGSYGYTFGSGTRLTVV.

The DNA of the CDR3 is TGTGCCAGCAGCCCGGACAGGGGGGACACTGAAGCTTTCTTT. Translating gives CASSPDRGDTEAFF. The chain combines TRBV6-4 with TRBJ1-1; 10 nucleotides align to TRBD1. Germline CDR1 and CDR2: MRHNA and SNTAGT. The CDR3 sequence is 14 residues long. V was pared by 6 bases and J by 3 bases, with 4 bases of the junction left unmatched.

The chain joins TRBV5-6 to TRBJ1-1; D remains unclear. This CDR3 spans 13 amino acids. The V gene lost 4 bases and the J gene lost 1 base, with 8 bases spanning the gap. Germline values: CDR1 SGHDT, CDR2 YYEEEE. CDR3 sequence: CASSLPGNTEAFF. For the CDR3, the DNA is TGTGCCAGCAGCCTCCCAGGGAACACTGAAGCTTTCTTT. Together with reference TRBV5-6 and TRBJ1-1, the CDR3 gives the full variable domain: DAGVTQSPTHLIKTRGQQVTLRCSPKSGHDTVSWYQQALGQGPQFIFQYYEEEERQRGNFPDRFSGHQFPNYSSELNVNALLLGDSALYLCASSLPGNTEAFFGQGTRLTVV.

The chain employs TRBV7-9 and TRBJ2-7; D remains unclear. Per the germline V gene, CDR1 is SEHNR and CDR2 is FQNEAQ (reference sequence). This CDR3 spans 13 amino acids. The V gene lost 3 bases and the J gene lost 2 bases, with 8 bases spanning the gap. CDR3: CASSFDNTYEQYF. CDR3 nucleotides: TGTGCCAGCAGCTTCGACAACACCTACGAGCAGTACTTC.

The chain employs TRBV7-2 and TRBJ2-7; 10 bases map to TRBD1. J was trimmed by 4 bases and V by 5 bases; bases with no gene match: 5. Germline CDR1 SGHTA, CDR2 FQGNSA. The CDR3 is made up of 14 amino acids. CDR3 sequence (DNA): TGTGCCAGCAGCGAGACAGGGGGCTTTTACGAGCAGTACTTC. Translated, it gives CASSETGGFYEQYF. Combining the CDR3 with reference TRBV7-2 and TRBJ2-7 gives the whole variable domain GAGVSQSPSNKVTEKGKDVELRCDPISGHTALYWYRQSLGQGLEFLIYFQGNSAPDKSGLPSDRFSAERTGGSVSTLTIQRTQQEDSAVYLCASSETGGFYEQYFGPGTRLTVT.

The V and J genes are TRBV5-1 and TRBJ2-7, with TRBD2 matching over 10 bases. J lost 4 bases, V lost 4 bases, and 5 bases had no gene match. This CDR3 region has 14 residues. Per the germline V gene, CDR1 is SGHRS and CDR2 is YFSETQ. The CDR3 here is CASSPGTSVYEQYF. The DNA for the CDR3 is TGCGCCAGCAGCCCCGGGACTAGCGTTTACGAGCAGTACTTC.

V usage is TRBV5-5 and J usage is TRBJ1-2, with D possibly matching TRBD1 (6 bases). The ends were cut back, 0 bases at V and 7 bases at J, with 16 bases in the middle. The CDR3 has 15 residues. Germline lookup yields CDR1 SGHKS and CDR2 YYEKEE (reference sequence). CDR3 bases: TGTGCCAGCAGCTTGGCTGTCGCAGGGGATGGTGGCTACACCTTC. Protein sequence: CASSLAVAGDGGYTF.

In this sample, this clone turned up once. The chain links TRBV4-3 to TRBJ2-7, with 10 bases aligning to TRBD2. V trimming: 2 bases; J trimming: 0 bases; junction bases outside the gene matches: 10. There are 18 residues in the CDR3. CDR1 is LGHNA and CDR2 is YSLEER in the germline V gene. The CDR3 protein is CASSQSAAAGGPSYEQYF. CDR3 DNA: TGCGCCAGCAGCCAATCTGCGGCAGCGGGGGGGCCCTCCTACGAGCAGTACTTC.

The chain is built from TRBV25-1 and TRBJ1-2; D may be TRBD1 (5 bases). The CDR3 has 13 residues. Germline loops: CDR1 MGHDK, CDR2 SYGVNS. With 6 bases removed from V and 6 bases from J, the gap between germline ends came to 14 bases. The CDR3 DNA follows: TGTGCCAGCAGGCGGGGGGGGAGGGATGGCTACACCTTC. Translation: CASRRGGRDGYTF.

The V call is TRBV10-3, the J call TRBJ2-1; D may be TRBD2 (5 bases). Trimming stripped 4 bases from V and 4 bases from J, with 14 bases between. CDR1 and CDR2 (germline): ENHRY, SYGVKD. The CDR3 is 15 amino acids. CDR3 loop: CAISGTGKGYNEQFF. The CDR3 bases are TGTGCCATCAGTGGCACGGGGAAGGGATACAATGAGCAGTTCTTC.

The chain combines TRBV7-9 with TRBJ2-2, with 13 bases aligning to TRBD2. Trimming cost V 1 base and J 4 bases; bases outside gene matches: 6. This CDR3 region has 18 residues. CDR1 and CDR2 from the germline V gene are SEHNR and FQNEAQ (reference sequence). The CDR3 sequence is CASSLVLLAGGPTGELFF. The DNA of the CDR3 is TGTGCCAGCAGCTTAGTCCTACTAGCGGGAGGGCCCACCGGGGAGCTGTTTTTT.

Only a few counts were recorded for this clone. CDR3 amino acids: CASSVGPALGSEQYF. The CDR3, as DNA: TGTGCCAGCAGCGTAGGGCCTGCCCTAGGATCCGAGCAGTACTTC. V usage is TRBV9 and J usage is TRBJ2-7, with D uncertain. The length of the CDR3 is 15 residues. Trimming left V 0 bases short and J 6 bases short, with 16 bases between. The germline CDR1 and CDR2 sequences are SGDLS and YYNGEE.

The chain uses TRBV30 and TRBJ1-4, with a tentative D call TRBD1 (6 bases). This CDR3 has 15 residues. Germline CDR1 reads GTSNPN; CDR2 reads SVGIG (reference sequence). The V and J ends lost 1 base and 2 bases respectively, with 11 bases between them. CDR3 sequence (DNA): TGTGCCTGGAGTGCAGGGGTAGGGACTAATGAAAAACTGTTTTTT. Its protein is CAWSAGVGTNEKLFF. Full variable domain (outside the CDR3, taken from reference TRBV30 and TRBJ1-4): SQTIHQWPATLVQPVGSPLSLECTVEGTSNPNLYWYRQAAGRGLQLLFYSVGIGQISSEVPQNLSASRPQDRQFILSSKKLLLSDSGFYLCAWSAGVGTNEKLFFGSGTQLSVL.

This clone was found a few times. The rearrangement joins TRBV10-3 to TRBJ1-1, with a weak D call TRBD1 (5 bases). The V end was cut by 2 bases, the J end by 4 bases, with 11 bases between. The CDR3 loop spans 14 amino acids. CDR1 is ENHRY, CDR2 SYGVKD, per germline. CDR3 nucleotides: TGTGCCATCAGTGAGAGTATCGGGGGCACTGAAGCTTTCTTT. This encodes CAISESIGGTEAFF.

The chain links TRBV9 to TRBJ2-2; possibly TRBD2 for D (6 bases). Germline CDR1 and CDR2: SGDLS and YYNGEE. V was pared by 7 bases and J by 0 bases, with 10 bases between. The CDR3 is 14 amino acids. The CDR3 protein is CASEAGSNTGELFF. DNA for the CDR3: TGTGCCAGCGAGGCGGGATCGAACACCGGGGAGCTGTTTTTT.

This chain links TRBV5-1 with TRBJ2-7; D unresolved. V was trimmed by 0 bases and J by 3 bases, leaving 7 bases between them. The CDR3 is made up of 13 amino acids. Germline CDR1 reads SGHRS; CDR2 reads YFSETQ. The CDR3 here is CASSLVSGYEQYF. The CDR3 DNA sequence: TGCGCCAGCAGCTTGGTTTCGGGCTACGAGCAGTACTTC.

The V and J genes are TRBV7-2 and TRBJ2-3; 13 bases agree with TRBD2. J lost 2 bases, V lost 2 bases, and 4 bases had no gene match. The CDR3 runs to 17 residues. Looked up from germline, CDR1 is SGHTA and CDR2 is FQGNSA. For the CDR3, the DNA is TGTGCCAGCAGCTTAACCGGACTAGCGGGGGACACAGATACGCAGTATTTT. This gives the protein CASSLTGLAGDTDTQYF.

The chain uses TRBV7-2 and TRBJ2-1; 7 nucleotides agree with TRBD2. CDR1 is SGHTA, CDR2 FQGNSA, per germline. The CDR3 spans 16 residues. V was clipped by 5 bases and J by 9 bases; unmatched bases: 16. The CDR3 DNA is TGTGCCAGCAGCCCTGAAGTCGCGGGAGTTGGGGGTGAGCAGTTCTTC. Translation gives CASSPEVAGVGGEQFF.

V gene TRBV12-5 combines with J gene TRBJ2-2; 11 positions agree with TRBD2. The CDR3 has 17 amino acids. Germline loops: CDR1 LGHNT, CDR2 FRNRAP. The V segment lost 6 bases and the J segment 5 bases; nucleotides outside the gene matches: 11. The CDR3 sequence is CASGHLAGGGGTGELFF. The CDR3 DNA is TGTGCTAGTGGCCACCTAGCGGGAGGCGGGGGAACCGGGGAGCTGTTTTTT.

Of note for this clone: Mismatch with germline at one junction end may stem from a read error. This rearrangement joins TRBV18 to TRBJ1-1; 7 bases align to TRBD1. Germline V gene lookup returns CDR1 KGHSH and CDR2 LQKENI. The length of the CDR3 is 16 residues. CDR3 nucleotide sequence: TGTGCCACCTCACCGGTCAGGGGGGCAAGTGGGACTGAAGCTTTCTTT. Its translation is CATSPVRGASGTEAFF.